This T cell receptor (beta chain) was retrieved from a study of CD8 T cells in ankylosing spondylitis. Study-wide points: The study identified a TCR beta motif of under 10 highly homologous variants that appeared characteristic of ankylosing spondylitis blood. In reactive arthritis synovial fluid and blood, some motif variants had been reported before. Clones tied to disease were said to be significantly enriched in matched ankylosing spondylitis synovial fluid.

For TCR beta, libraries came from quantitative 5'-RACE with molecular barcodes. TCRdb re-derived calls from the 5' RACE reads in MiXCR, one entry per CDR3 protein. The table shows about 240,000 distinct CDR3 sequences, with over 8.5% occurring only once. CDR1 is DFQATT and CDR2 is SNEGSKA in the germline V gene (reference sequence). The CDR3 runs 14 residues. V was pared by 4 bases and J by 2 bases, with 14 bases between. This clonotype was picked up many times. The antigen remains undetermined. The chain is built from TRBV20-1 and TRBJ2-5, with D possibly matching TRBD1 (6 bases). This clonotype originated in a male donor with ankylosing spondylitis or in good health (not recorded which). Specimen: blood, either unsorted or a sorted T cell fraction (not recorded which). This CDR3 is CSATTGTSQETQYF. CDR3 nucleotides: TGCAGTGCTACTACCGGGACATCGCAAGAGACCCAGTACTTC.